This T cell receptor beta chain is drawn from a study of Ad26.COV2.S vaccination and SARS-CoV-2 variants. In the study overall: Donor got 5x10^10 or 1x10^11 viral particles of Ad26.COV2.S.

Unmatched junction bases numbered 7, after V lost 2 bases and J lost 8 bases. The CDR3 is 14 residues long. The repertoire was sequenced with immunoSEQ multiplex PCR; TCRdb's copy has only in-frame clones and lacks some. The sample lists about 330,000 clones, 85% to 90% occurring once. The treatment here: approximately 18 received Ad26.COV2.S at low or high dose, single or two shots; five or six received placebo; per-sample allocation not given. Specimen acquisition occurred on day 63 following the initial vaccine or placebo injection. Overall study findings and caveats: The TCR-based breadth and depth measures might underestimate overall T cell responses.

Remarks on this clone: Its antigen is currently unknown.

The origin of this receptor is a person between 18 and 65 years old who received the Ad26.COV2.S COVID-19 vaccine or a placebo. Sequencing used peripheral blood, obtained in a trial of Ad26.COV2.S vaccine versus placebo. V and J are TRBV23-1 and TRBJ1-1, with 8 bases aligning to TRBD1. TRBV23-1 is placed among ORFs of uncertain function. The CDR3 coding sequence is TGCGCCAGCAGTCAAGGGGCGACAGGGGCCGAAGCTTTCTTT. Translating it yields CASSQGATGAEAFF.